The present TCR beta chain was sequenced within a study of control samples from healthy donors and cancer patients. The CDR3 is 13 residues long. The V gene's germline CDR1 is SNHLY and CDR2 FYNNEI. The V and J ends lost 5 bases and 6 bases, in that order; junction bases with no gene match: 5. This clone was picked up one time. The repertoire was sequenced with immunoSEQ multiplex PCR; TCRdb's copy has only in-frame clones and lacks some. In the table there are 100,000 to 150,000 clones, 80% to 95% of which are singletons. This receptor was taken from a woman between 50 and 59 years old in good health. The V call is TRBV2, the J call TRBJ1-1; 8 bases match TRBD1. Sequencing was carried out using blood. CDR3 coding DNA: TGTGCCAGCAGTCTACAGGGGGTACCTGAAGCTTTCTTT. It translates to CASSLQGVPEAFF.